This T cell receptor beta chain was identified in a study of CD8 T cells in ankylosing spondylitis. The CDR3 is 10 residues long. Germline V lookup: CDR1 SNHLY, CDR2 FYNNEI. V was shortened by 6 bases and J by 3 bases, with 3 bases between the two germline ends. TCRdb independently ran MiXCR on the 5' RACE reads; one entry per CDR3 protein. The sample includes under 200,000 distinct CDR3 sequences, 9.8% seen only once; the top ten take less than 15%. This clonotype was recorded at least ten times. This receptor was obtained from a female donor with ankylosing spondylitis or in good health (not recorded which). The chain recombines TRBV2 with TRBJ2-7; D remains ambiguous. The sequencing sample was made of blood, either unsorted or a sorted T cell fraction (not recorded which). The DNA of the CDR3 is TGTGCCAGCAGGGGCTACGAGCAGTACTTC. As protein: CASRGYEQYF. The whole variable domain, remainder taken from reference TRBV2 and TRBJ2-7, is EPEVTQTPSHQVTQMGQEVILRCVPISNHLYFYWYRQILGQKVEFLVSFYNNEISEKSEIFDDQFSVERPDGSNFTLKIRSTKLEDSAMYFCASRGYEQYFGPGTRLTVT.